This entry lists 5 T cell receptor beta chains sequenced from one sample in a study of blood T cell repertoires in COVID-19. Profiled with immunoSEQ multiplex PCR; TCRdb holds only in-frame clones, not every one. The repertoire holds approximately 300,000 clones, with under 90% as singletons. The sequencing input was PBMCs or T cells enriched from blood (not recorded which). Source of these receptors: a woman in her 30s who had recovered from COVID-19.

The chain combines TRBV28 with TRBJ1-2; 7 positions match TRBD1. The length of the CDR3 is 13 residues. The V segment lost 5 bases and the J segment 7 bases; nucleotides outside the gene matches: 7. Germline assignment: CDR1 MDHEN and CDR2 SYDVKM. CDR3 region: CASSRNPGGGYTF. CDR3 nucleotide sequence: TGTGCCAGCAGTCGAAATCCAGGGGGTGGCTACACCTTC.

The CDR3 spells CSVTGRTNYGYTF. The CDR3 DNA reads TGCAGCGTGACAGGGCGGACTAACTATGGCTACACCTTC. J is TRBJ1-2 and V is TRBV29-1; 7 bases match TRBD1. Germline CDR1 SQVTM, CDR2 ANQGSEA. The V gene end was trimmed by 6 bases and the J gene end by 0 bases; junction bases not matched to a gene: 4. The CDR3 length is 13 residues.

The chain recombines TRBV27 with TRBJ2-6, with D uncertain. Germline V CDR1 and CDR2: MNHEY, SMNVEV (reference sequence). Trimming removed 2 bases from V and 3 bases from J, with 11 bases in between. The CDR3 totals 16 residues. DNA for the CDR3: TGTGCCAGCAGTTTAACGACCTCGGGTGGGGCCAACGTCCTGACTTTC. Translated, it gives CASSLTTSGGANVLTF.

V usage is TRBV10-3 and J usage is TRBJ2-1, with TRBD2 matching over 8 bases. Germline V gene sequence: CDR1 ENHRY, CDR2 SYGVKD. V shed 2 bases and J 2 bases; nucleotides not matched to a gene: 8. The CDR3 is made up of 17 amino acids. The CDR3 here is CAISERGSGTAYNEQFF. The CDR3 region has the DNA TGTGCCATCAGTGAGCGGGGTAGCGGGACGGCCTACAATGAGCAGTTCTTC.

J is TRBJ2-1 and V is TRBV9, with D tentatively TRBD2 (5 bases). CDR3 length: 16 amino acids. V was shortened by 4 bases and J by 1 base, with 15 bases between the two germline ends. Per the germline V gene, CDR1 is SGDLS and CDR2 is YYNGEE. This chain's CDR3 is CASSPLGLASYNEQFF. The CDR3 DNA reads as TGTGCCAGCAGCCCCTTAGGGCTAGCTTCCTACAATGAGCAGTTCTTC.